These 14 T cell receptor beta chains came from one sample sequenced in a study of T cell clonotyping in hematopoietic cell transplantation. The data were produced by immunoSEQ multiplex PCR, yet TCRdb's version contains in-frame clones alone and is incomplete. Counted here are about 7,100 clones, 85% to 90% occurring once; the ten biggest clones make up roughly 6.8%. The time point was: recipient sample about 28 days before transplant, after cytoreduction. Sequences were derived from peripheral blood mononuclear cells, sampled before stem cell transplant. These receptors were taken from a man in his sixties with acute myeloid leukemia. Some clones in this sample may be carry-over from other donors' samples.

The V and J genes are TRBV7-6 and TRBJ2-5; D is unresolved. This CDR3 comprises 12 residues. Trimming stripped 3 bases from V and 1 base from J, with 3 bases between. CDR1 is SGHVS and CDR2 is FNYEAQ in the germline V gene. For the CDR3, the DNA is TGTGCCAGCAGCTTCTTCCAAGAGACCCAGTACTTC. Translated: CASSFFQETQYF.

The rearrangement joins TRBV9 to TRBJ2-2; no definite D call. V gave up 0 bases and J gave up 2 bases, with 5 bases separating them. The CDR3 contains 14 residues. From germline, CDR1 is SGDLS and CDR2 YYNGEE. The CDR3 sequence: CASSVVSNTGELFF. CDR3 nucleotide sequence: TGTGCCAGCAGCGTAGTCAGCAACACCGGGGAGCTGTTTTTT.

The V and J genes are TRBV29-1 and TRBJ1-1, with D unresolved. This CDR3 is built from 11 residues. Per the germline V gene, CDR1 is SQVTM and CDR2 is ANQGSEA. Trimming removed 7 bases from V and 4 bases from J, with 10 bases in between. The CDR3 region is CSATRGTEAFF. DNA of the CDR3: TGCAGCGCCACCCGGGGCACTGAAGCTTTCTTT. The full variable domain, its missing parts supplied by reference TRBV29-1 and TRBJ1-1, is SAVISQKPSRDICQRGTSLTIQCQVDSQVTMMFWYRQQPGQSLTLIATANQGSEATYESGFVIDKFPISRPNLTFSTLTVSNMSPEDSSIYLCSATRGTEAFFGQGTRLTVV.

The chain has TRBV6-1 and TRBJ1-3; a possible D gene is TRBD1 (6 bases). CDR1 is MNHNS and CDR2 is SASEGT in the germline V gene. The CDR3 contains 14 residues. Trimming cost V 7 bases and J 4 bases, with 14 bases left between them. This chain's CDR3 is CASKGTYAGNTIYF. The CDR3 DNA follows: TGTGCCAGCAAAGGGACATACGCCGGAAACACCATATATTTT.

V usage is TRBV11-3 and J usage is TRBJ2-5; 7 bases align to TRBD2. J was trimmed by 2 bases and V by 4 bases; bases with no gene match: 7. CDR3 length: 15 amino acids. Germline V lookup: CDR1 SGHNT, CDR2 YENEEA. The CDR3 is CASSSTGGPQETQYF. As DNA, the CDR3 is TGTGCCAGCAGCTCCACGGGGGGTCCTCAAGAGACCCAGTACTTC.

In its sample, this clone was seen once. The chain combines TRBV4-2 with TRBJ1-5; weak D call: TRBD1 (5 bases). The CDR3 runs to 15 residues. Between the trimmed V and J ends, which lost 0 bases and 1 base, there was a span of 7 bases. From germline, CDR1 is LGHNA and CDR2 YNFKEQ. The CDR3: CASSQEWGSNQPQHF. CDR3 in DNA: TGTGCCAGCAGCCAAGAATGGGGCAGCAATCAGCCCCAGCATTTT.

The rearrangement joins TRBV2 to TRBJ1-5; no clear D. The CDR3 sequence is 15 residues long. The germline gives CDR1 SNHLY, CDR2 FYNNEI. The germline V and J ends were trimmed by 1 base and 4 bases, with 11 bases remaining between them. CDR3 in amino acids: CASSEEGDPNQPQHF. The CDR3 DNA sequence: TGTGCCAGCAGTGAAGAGGGTGACCCAAATCAGCCCCAGCATTTT.

This chain links TRBV9 with TRBJ1-4; 7 positions match TRBD1. The CDR3 loop spans 15 amino acids. V lost 2 bases and J lost 8; bases outside the gene matches: 9. Germline CDR1 SGDLS, CDR2 YYNGEE. The CDR3 loop reads CASSVGGWTGEKLFF. The CDR3 DNA reads as TGTGCCAGCAGCGTGGGAGGTTGGACAGGAGAAAAACTGTTTTTT.

The rearrangement uses TRBV5-8 and TRBJ1-5; a weak D match, TRBD1 (5 bases). The germline V gene encodes CDR1 SGHTS and CDR2 YDEGEE. CDR3 size: 12 residues. The V end lost 9 bases, the J end lost 1 base, and 8 bases lay between the germline ends. The CDR3 region has the DNA TGTGCCACCAGGACAAGCAATCAGCCCCAGCATTTT. Amino acids: CATRTSNQPQHF. The entire variable domain, with the rest obtained from reference TRBV5-8 and TRBJ1-5, is as follows: EAGVTQSPTHLIKTRGQQATLRCSPISGHTSVYWYQQALGLGLQFLLWYDEGEERNRGNFPPRFSGRQFPNYSSELNVNALELEDSALYLCATRTSNQPQHFGDGTRLSIL.

The rearrangement uses TRBV5-6 and TRBJ1-2, with 9 positions matching TRBD1. The CDR3 extends over 16 amino acids. The trim removed 4 bases at V and 1 base at J, leaving 8 bases unmatched. From germline, CDR1 is SGHDT and CDR2 YYEEEE. This CDR3 is CASSPGTGSLNYGYTF. CDR3 bases: TGTGCCAGCAGCCCCGGGACAGGGTCCCTTAACTATGGCTACACCTTC.

The chain couples TRBV7-2 to TRBJ2-7; TRBD1 is a possible D gene (7 bases). V was pared by 2 bases and J by 3 bases, with 11 bases between. The V gene's germline CDR1 is SGHTA and CDR2 FQGNSA. This CDR3 contains 14 residues. As DNA, the CDR3 is TGTGCCAGCAGCTTATACAGGGGAGGCTACGAGCAGTACTTC. Amino acid sequence: CASSLYRGGYEQYF. The whole variable domain, remainder taken from reference TRBV7-2 and TRBJ2-7, is GAGVSQSPSNKVTEKGKDVELRCDPISGHTALYWYRQSLGQGLEFLIYFQGNSAPDKSGLPSDRFSAERTGGSVSTLTIQRTQQEDSAVYLCASSLYRGGYEQYFGPGTRLTVT.

The gene calls are TRBV5-1 and TRBJ1-6, with D possibly matching TRBD1 (5 bases). CDR3 length: 15 residues. Trimming pared 5 bases from V and 6 bases from J, leaving 15 bases between. The germline V gene encodes CDR1 SGHRS and CDR2 YFSETQ. CDR3 protein: CASRGDLRGNSPLHF. CDR3 DNA: TGCGCCAGCAGGGGGGATCTAAGGGGTAATTCACCCCTCCACTTT.

The chain carries TRBV28 and TRBJ1-2; TRBD1 matches 8 bases. The CDR3 sequence is 13 residues long. In germline, CDR1 is MDHEN, CDR2 SYDVKM. V lost 2 bases, J lost 8 bases, and 4 bases stayed unmatched. The CDR3 nucleotides read TGTGCCAGCAGTTTACGGCCAGGGGGCGGCTACACCTTC. Protein product: CASSLRPGGGYTF.

The chain carries TRBV6-5 and TRBJ2-3; D is uncertain. Between the trimmed V and J ends, which lost 3 bases and 5 bases, there was a span of 12 bases. This CDR3 has 14 amino acids. Germline V gives CDR1 MNHEY, CDR2 SVGAGI. Written as DNA, the CDR3 is TGTGCCAGCAGTTATAGGGCTACGGAAGATACGCAGTATTTT. The encoded protein is CASSYRATEDTQYF.